The T cell receptor (beta chain) described here comes from a study of blood T cell repertoires in COVID-19. Germline assignment: CDR1 MNHEY and CDR2 SMNVEV (reference sequence). The length of the CDR3 is 15 residues. J gave up 2 bases and V 4 bases, and 5 bases lay outside the gene matches. Method: immunoSEQ multiplex PCR; TCRdb's copy keeps in-frame clones and lacks some. Among hundreds of thousands of clones listed, roughly 86% were seen once. Clinical history reported by participants formed the basis on which cohorts were assigned. The clonotype was recovered from a young woman who had recovered from COVID-19. The material sequenced was PBMCs or T cells enriched from blood (not recorded which). This rearrangement joins TRBV27 to TRBJ2-7, with 10 bases aligning to TRBD1. The CDR3 region has the DNA TGTGCCAGCAGTTCCCCGGACAGGGGGGCCTACGAGCAGTACTTC. Encoded protein: CASSSPDRGAYEQYF.